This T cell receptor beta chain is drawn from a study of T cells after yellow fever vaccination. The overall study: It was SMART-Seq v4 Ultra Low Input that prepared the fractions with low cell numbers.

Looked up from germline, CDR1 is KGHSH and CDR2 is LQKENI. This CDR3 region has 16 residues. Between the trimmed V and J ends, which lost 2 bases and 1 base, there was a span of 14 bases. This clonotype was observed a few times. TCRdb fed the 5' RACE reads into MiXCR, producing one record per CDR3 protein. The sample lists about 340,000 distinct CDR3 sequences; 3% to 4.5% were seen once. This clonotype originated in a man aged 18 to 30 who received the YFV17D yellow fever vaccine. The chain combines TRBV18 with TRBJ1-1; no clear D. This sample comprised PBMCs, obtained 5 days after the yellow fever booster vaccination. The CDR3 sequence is CASSPNSIGANTEAFF. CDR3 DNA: TGTGCCAGCTCACCAAACTCCATCGGTGCGAACACTGAAGCTTTCTTT.